The entry below describes one T cell receptor (beta chain). This specimen belongs to a study of control samples from healthy donors and cancer patients. CDR1 SGHTA and CDR2 FQGNSA come from the germline V gene. Between the trimmed V and J ends, which lost 6 bases and 5 bases, there was a span of 13 bases. The CDR3 totals 14 residues. Generated by immunoSEQ multiplex PCR, the TCRdb table keeps only in-frame clones and is missing some. The data show around 200,000 clones, 80% to 95% seen once. The chain uses TRBV7-2 and TRBJ2-2; D possibly uses TRBD1 or TRBD2 (7 bases each). Sequencing was done on a sample of blood. This sequence was found in a man between 18 and 35 years old in good health. CDR3: CASRRQGGTGELFF. The CDR3 DNA reads as TGTGCCAGCAGACGACAGGGAGGGACCGGGGAGCTGTTTTTT.